This T cell receptor (beta chain) was recorded in a study of CD8 T cell repertoires and HIV-1 epitope variants. Study context: Epitopes were three Gag families plus Nef HW9 and YT9. Separate from the cultures, 1M uncultured T cells served as baseline.

The table came from immunoSEQ multiplex PCR; TCRdb's copy has only in-frame clones and leaves some out. The sample carries 5,300 or so clones, under 70% recorded once. As concerns this clone: Its antigen is as yet unknown.

CDR1 and CDR2 (germline): SSHAT, FNYEAQ (reference sequence). CDR3 length: 14 amino acids. With 1 base removed from V and 0 bases from J, the gap between germline ends came to 3 bases. This sequence joins TRBV7-7 and TRBJ2-2; the D is unclear. Material: cultured CD8+ T cells derived from PBMCs. This TCR came from a male donor with HIV. The CDR3 spells CASSLDPNTGELFF. Here the CDR3 DNA reads TGTGCCAGCAGCTTAGACCCGAACACCGGGGAGCTGTTTTTT.